This is a list of T cell receptor beta chains from one sample in a study of breast tumors, draining lymph nodes, adjacent tissues. TCRdb independently ran MiXCR on the multiplex PCR reads; one entry per CDR3 protein. The sample lists about 230,000 distinct CDR3 sequences, about a third occurring once. Source material: axillary lymph node tissue. The receptors were gathered from a female donor with breast cancer. Some clones in this sample may be carry-over from other donors' samples. The CDR3 runs from the conserved cysteine through the conserved F or W. A D gene is named only where the DNA matches it firmly. Rows may omit the clone size; those that give it use once, few, many or a size class.

D: NA
V: TRBV28
J: TRBJ1-1
size: NA
DNA: TGTGCCAGCACCGTGGGTGGCGTGAACACTGAAGCTTTCTTT
CDR3: CASTVGGVNTEAFF

D: NA
V: TRBV5-1
J: TRBJ1-1
size: many
DNA: TGCGCCAGCAGCTTGACAGTAAGCGGAACTGAAGCTTTCTTT
CDR3: CASSLTVSGTEAFF

D: TRBD2
V: TRBV2
J: TRBJ2-1
size: many
DNA: TGTGCCAGCTCGTTGAAACTAGCGGAGGAATACAATGAGCAGTTCTTC
CDR3: CASSLKLAEEYNEQFF

D: NA
V: TRBV7-2
J: TRBJ2-3
size: medium-sized
DNA: TGTGCCAGCAGCTTAGTAGATACGCAGTATTTT
CDR3: CASSLVDTQYF

D: NA
V: TRBV3-1
J: TRBJ1-2
size: many
DNA: TGTGCCAGCAGCCAAGATTGGGGCATGGGCTACACCTTC
CDR3: CASSQDWGMGYTF

D: NA
V: TRBV7-2
J: TRBJ1-5
size: NA
DNA: NA
CDR3: CASSLVAGGSYEHF

D: NA
V: TRBV6-5
J: TRBJ1-6
size: many
DNA: TGTGCCGGCAGTCACTCTGGGTCGTTAAATTCACCCCTCCACTTT
CDR3: CAGSHSGSLNSPLHF

D: NA
V: TRBV20-1
J: TRBJ2-1
size: many
DNA: TGCAGTGCTCATATCCCACCTGGTGAGCAGTTCTTC
CDR3: CSAHIPPGEQFF

D: NA
V: TRBV6-2/TRBV6-3
J: TRBJ2-3
size: many
DNA: TGTGCCAGCAGTTACTCCCCAGATACGCAGTATTTT
CDR3: CASSYSPDTQYF

D: NA
V: TRBV15
J: TRBJ1-5
size: NA
DNA: TGTGCCACCAGCAGAGAGGACAGTTATAGCAATCAGCCCCAGCATTTT
CDR3: CATSREDSYSNQPQHF

D: NA
V: TRBV10-2
J: TRBJ1-5
size: many
DNA: TGCGCCAGCACCCAGGGACATCAAAATCAGCCCCAGCATTTT
CDR3: CASTQGHQNQPQHF

D: TRBD2
V: TRBV20-1
J: TRBJ2-5
size: many
DNA: TGCAGTGCTCGTAGCGGGACCCCAGAGACCCAGTACTTC
CDR3: CSARSGTPETQYF

D: NA
V: TRBV7-6
J: TRBJ1-3
size: many
DNA: TGTGCCAGCAGCTCCACCATGGACGTTGGACCTGGAAACCCCATATATTTT
CDR3: CASSSTMDVGPGNPIYF

D: NA
V: TRBV4-3
J: TRBJ1-6
size: many
DNA: TGCGCCAGCAGCCAAGATGCTGAGACAATTAATTCACCCCTCCACTTT
CDR3: CASSQDAETINSPLHF

D: NA
V: TRBV20-1
J: TRBJ2-5
size: many
DNA: TGCAACCCGGGGGTGGTTCAAGAGACCCAGTACTTC
CDR3: CNPGVVQETQYF